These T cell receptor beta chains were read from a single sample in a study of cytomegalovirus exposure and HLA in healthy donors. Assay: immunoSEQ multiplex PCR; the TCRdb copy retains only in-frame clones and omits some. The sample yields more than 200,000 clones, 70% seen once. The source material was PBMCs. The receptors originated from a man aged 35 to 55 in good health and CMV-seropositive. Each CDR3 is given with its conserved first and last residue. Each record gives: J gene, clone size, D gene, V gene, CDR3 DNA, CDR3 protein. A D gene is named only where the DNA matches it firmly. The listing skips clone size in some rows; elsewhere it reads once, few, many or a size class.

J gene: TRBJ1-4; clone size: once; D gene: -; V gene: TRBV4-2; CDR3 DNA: TGTGCCAGCAGCCAAGATCGTGTCCGGGAGGTAATTTTT; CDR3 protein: CASSQDRVREVIF
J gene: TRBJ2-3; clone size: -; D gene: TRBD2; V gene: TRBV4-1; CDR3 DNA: TGCGCCAGCAGCCAAGAGTCCCTAGCGGCAGATACGCAGTATTTT; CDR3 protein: CASSQESLAADTQYF
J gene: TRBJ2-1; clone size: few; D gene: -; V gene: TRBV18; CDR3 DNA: TGTGCCAGCTCACCCCCTGACAGCTACAATGAGCAGTTCTTC; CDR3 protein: CASSPPDSYNEQFF
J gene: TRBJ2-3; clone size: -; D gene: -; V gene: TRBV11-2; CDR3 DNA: TGTGCCAGCAGCCCCGACACAAATCCCACAGATACGCAGTATTTT; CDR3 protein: CASSPDTNPTDTQYF
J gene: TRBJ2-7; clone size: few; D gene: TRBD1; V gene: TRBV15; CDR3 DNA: TGTGCCACCAGCAGAGGTTGGGGACAGAGTGTCGAGCAGTACTTC; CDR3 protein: CATSRGWGQSVEQYF
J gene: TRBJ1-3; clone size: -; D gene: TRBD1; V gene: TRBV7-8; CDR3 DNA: TGTGCCAGCAGCCCGAACCTGACAGGGTTCGGTGGAAACACCATATATTTT; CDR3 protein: CASSPNLTGFGGNTIYF
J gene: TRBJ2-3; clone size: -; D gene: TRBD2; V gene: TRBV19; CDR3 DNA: TGTGCCAGTAGTATAGGCCTAGCGGGGGGCACAGGCACGCAGTATTTT; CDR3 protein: CASSIGLAGGTGTQYF
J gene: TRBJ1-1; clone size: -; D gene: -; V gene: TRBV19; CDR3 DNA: TGTGCCAGTAAGGTCAGGGATATGAGCACTGAAGCTTTCTTT; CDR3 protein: CASKVRDMSTEAFF
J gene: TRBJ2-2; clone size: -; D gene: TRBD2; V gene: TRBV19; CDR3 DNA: TGTGCCAGTAGTAGCTCTAGCGGCACCGGGGAGCTGTTTTTT; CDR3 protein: CASSSSSGTGELFF
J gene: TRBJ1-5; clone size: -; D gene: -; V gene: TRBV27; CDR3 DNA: TGTGCCAGCAGTTCCCCGGGGTCCTCAGATCAGCCCCAGCATTTT; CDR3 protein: CASSSPGSSDQPQHF
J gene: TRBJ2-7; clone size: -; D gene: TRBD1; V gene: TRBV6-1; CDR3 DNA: TGTGCCAGCAGTGAAGCGCCCAGGGGGCCATTTGGGGAGCAGTACTTC; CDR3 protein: CASSEAPRGPFGEQYF
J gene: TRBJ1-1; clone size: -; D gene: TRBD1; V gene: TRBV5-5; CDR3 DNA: TGTGCCAGCAGCAGCGGACAGGGGGCTGTTACTGAAGCTTTCTTT; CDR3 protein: CASSSGQGAVTEAFF
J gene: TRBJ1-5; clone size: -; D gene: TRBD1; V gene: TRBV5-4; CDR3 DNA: TGTGCCAGCAGCGATGGAGGGGCAGGGGGCTTAAAGGATCAGCCCCAGCATTTT; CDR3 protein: CASSDGGAGGLKDQPQHF
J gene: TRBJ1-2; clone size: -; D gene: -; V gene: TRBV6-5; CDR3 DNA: TGTGCCAGCAGTTACTCGACCGAGGCGTATGGCTACACCTTC; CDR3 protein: CASSYSTEAYGYTF
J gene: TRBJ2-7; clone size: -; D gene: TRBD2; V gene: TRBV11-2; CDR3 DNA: TGTGCCAGCAGCTCGGGACTAGCGGGGGGCCTGGAGACCTACGAGCAGTACTTC; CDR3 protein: CASSSGLAGGLETYEQYF
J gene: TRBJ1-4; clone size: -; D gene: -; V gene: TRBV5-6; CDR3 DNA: TGTGCCAGCAGCTTGGCAGGGTTAGAAGAAAAACTGTTTTTT; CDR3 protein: CASSLAGLEEKLFF
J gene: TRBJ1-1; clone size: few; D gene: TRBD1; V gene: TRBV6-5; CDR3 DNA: TGTGCCAGCAGTTCTAGCGGACAGGGTGGAGGCACTGAAGCTTTCTTT; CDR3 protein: CASSSSGQGGGTEAFF
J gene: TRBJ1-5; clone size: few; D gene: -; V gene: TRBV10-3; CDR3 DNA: TGTGCCATCAGTGGACAGGACAATCAGCCCCAGCATTTT; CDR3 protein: CAISGQDNQPQHF
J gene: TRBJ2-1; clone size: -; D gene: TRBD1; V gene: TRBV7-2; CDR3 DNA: TGTGCCAGCAGCCAGGACAGGGGGACCTACAATGAGCAGTTCTTC; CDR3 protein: CASSQDRGTYNEQFF
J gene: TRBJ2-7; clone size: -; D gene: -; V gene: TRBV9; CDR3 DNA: TGTGCCAGCAGCGTCGCGCCGGGGATTAGCTACGAGCAGTACTTC; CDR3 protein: CASSVAPGISYEQYF
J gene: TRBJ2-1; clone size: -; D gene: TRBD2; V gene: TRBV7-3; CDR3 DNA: TGTGCCAGCAGCCAAACTTCTAGCGGGGGCTTCGGTGAGCAGTTCTTC; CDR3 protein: CASSQTSSGGFGEQFF
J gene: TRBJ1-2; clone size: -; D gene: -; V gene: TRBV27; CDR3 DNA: TGTGCCAGCAGTTTTGGAGGGAACTATGGCTACACCTTC; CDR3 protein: CASSFGGNYGYTF
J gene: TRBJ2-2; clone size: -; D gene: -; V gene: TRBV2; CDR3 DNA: TGTGCCAGCAGTTACCCCCGGCCGCCAGGGAACGTGTCCGGGGAGCTGTTTTTT; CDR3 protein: CASSYPRPPGNVSGELFF
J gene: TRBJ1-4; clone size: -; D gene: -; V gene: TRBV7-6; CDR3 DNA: TGTGCCAGCAGCTTTGGGCTGGGGAGGGATGAAAAACTGTTTTTT; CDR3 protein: CASSFGLGRDEKLFF
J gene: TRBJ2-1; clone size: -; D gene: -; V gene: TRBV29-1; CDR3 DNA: TGCAGCGTTGAAGTCAGGACTAATCCTTCCTACAATGAGCAGTTCTTC; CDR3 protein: CSVEVRTNPSYNEQFF
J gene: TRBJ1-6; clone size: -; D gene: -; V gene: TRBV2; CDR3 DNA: TGTGCCAGCAGCCGGGACTCAAATTCACCCCTCCACTTT; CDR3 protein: CASSRDSNSPLHF
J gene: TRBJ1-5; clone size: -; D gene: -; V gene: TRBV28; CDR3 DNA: TGTGCCAGCAGTTTGAGTAGGGGGAGCAATCAGCCCCAGCATTTT; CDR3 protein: CASSLSRGSNQPQHF
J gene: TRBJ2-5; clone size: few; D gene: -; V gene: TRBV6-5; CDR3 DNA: TGTGCCAGCAGCCAGGGGTGGATGAAGACCCAGTACTTC; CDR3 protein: CASSQGWMKTQYF
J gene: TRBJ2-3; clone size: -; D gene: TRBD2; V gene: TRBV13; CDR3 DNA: TGTGCCAGCAGCTTATCATCGGGACTAGCCTCAGATACGCAGTATTTT; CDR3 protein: CASSLSSGLASDTQYF
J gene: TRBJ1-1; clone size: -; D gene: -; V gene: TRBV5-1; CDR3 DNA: TGCGCCAGCAGCTTTTTTGGGGGGACGAACACTGAAGCTTTCTTT; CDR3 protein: CASSFFGGTNTEAFF
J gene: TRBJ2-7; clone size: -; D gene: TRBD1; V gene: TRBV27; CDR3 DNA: TGTGCCAGCAAACTGGACAGGGGGAACGAGCAGTACTTC; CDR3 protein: CASKLDRGNEQYF
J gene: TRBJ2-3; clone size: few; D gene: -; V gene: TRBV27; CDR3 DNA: TGTGCCAGCAGTTTAATGGCGCGGGGCACAGATACGCAGTATTTT; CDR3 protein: CASSLMARGTDTQYF
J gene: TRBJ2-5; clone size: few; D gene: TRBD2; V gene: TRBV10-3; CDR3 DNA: TGTGCCATCAGTTGGCTAGCGGGGGGGGTAGAGACCCAGTACTTC; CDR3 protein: CAISWLAGGVETQYF
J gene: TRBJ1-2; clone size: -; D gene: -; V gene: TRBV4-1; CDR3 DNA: TGCGCCAGCAGCCAAGGAAACAGATCTGATGGCTACACCTTC; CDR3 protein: CASSQGNRSDGYTF
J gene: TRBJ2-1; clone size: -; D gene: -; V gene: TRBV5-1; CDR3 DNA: TGCGCCAGCTGGAGGGATACACCAAACAATGAGCAGTTCTTC; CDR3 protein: CASWRDTPNNEQFF
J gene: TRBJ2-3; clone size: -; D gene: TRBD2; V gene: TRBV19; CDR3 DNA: TGTGCCAGTAACCCTAGCGGGGGTCAGGTAGATACGCAGTATTTT; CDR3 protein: CASNPSGGQVDTQYF
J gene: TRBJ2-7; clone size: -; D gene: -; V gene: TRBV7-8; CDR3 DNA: TGTGCCAGCAGCCTCCTCCCCTCCCGGGAAACGGACGAGCAGTACTTC; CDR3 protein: CASSLLPSRETDEQYF
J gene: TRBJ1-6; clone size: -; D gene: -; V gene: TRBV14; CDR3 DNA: TGTGCCAGCAGCCAAGAAGCTGGGAGAATTGATTCACCCCTCCACTTT; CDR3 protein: CASSQEAGRIDSPLHF
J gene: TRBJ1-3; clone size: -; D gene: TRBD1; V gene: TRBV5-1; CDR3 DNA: TGCGCCAGCAGCAGAATGGCGGGACAGGGGGCCTCTGGAAACACCATATATTTT; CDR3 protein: CASSRMAGQGASGNTIYF
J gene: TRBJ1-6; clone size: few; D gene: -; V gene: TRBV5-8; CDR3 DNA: TGTGCCAGCACCTTTCTCTCCTATAATTCACCCCTCCACTTT; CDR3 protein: CASTFLSYNSPLHF
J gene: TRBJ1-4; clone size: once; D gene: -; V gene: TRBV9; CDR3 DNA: TGTGCCAGCAGCGTGGGTGAGGGAGAAAAACTGTTTTTT; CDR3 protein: CASSVGEGEKLFF
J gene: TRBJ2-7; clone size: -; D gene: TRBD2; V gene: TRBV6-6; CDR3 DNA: TGTGCCAGCAGTTACCAACTAGCGGGGGTAGGGAACGAGCAGTACTTC; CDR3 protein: CASSYQLAGVGNEQYF
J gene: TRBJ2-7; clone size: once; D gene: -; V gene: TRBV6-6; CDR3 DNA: TGTGCCAGCAGTTACCCAGCAGGCTCCTACGAGCAGTACTTC; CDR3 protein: CASSYPAGSYEQYF
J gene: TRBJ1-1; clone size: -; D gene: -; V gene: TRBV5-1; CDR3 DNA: TGCGCCAGCAGCTTGGGGGACACATTGAACACTGAAGCTTTCTTT; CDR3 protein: CASSLGDTLNTEAFF
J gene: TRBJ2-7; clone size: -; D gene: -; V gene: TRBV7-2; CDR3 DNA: TGTGCCTCGGGCGGGGGCTCGGGGAGGGAGCAGTACTTC; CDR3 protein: CASGGGSGREQYF
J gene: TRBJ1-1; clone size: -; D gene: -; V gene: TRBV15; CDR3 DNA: TGTGCCACCAGCAGAGGACAGTTGAACACTGAAGCTTTCTTT; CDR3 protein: CATSRGQLNTEAFF
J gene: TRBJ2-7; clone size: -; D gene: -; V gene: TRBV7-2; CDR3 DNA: TGTGCCAGCAGCTTAGACAGGGACCTATACAGCTACGAGCAGTACTTC; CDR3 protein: CASSLDRDLYSYEQYF
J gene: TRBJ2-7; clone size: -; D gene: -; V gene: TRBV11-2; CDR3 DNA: TGTGCCAGCAGCCAGCCCCGTAGCCCCCACGAGCAGTACTTC; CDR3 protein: CASSQPRSPHEQYF
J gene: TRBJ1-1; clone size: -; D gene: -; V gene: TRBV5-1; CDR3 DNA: TGCGCCAGCAGCTTGGGACAGTCTGAAGCTTTCTTT; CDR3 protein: CASSLGQSEAFF
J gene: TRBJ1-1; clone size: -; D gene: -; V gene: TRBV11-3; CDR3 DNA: TGTGCCAGCAGACAGGGAATAGAGGGAGAAGCTTTCTTT; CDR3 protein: CASRQGIEGEAFF
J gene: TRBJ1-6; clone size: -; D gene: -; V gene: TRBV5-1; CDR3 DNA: TGCGCCAGCAGCACGGACAGCCCAGCGAATTCACCCCTCCACTTT; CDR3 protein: CASSTDSPANSPLHF
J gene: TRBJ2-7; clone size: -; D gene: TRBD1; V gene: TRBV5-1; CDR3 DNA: TGCGCCAGCAGCCTGGGACAGCAATACGAGCAGTACTTC; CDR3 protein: CASSLGQQYEQYF
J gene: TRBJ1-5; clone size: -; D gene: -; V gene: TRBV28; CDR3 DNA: TGTGCCAGCAGTTTATTTTCGAGTTCCAATCAGCCCCAGCATTTT; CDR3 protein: CASSLFSSSNQPQHF
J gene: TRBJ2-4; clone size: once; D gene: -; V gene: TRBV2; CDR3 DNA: TGTGCCAGCAGTGAGGGAGGAGGCATTCAGTACTTC; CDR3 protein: CASSEGGGIQYF
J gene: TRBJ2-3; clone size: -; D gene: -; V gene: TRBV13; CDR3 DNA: TGTGCCAGCAGCTTAAGGCAGGGCACAGATACGCAGTATTTT; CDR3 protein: CASSLRQGTDTQYF
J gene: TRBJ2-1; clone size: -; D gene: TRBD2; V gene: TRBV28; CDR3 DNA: TGTGCCAGCAGGATAGCGGGGGCTCACAATGAGCAGTTCTTC; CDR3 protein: CASRIAGAHNEQFF
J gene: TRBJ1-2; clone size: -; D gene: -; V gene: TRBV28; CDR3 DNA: TGTGCCAGCAGTTTACTATGGGACAGCTACACCTTC; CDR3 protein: CASSLLWDSYTF
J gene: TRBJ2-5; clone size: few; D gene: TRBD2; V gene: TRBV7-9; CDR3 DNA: TGTGCCAGCAGCTTCCCGAGCGGGGTTGAAGAGACCCAGTACTTC; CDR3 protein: CASSFPSGVEETQYF
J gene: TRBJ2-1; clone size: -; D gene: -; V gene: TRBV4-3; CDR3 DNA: TGCGCCAGCAGCCAAACGAGCGGGGACATCTCCTACAATGAGCAGTTCTTC; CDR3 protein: CASSQTSGDISYNEQFF